The TCR beta chain described here comes from a study of blood T cell repertoires in COVID-19. Only in-frame clones appear in the TCRdb table, and some are missing; sequencing was by immunoSEQ multiplex PCR. The sample holds about 150,000 clones, approximately 84% seen once. This CDR3 spans 13 amino acids. Germline assignment: CDR1 SGHVS and CDR2 FQNEAQ. Trimming took 4 bases from V and 1 from J, leaving 4 bases between them. The TCR sequence derives from a woman in her forties or fifties with acute COVID-19. Sequencing was carried out using PBMCs or T cells enriched from blood (not recorded which). V is TRBV7-8 and J is TRBJ2-2; the D is unclear. The CDR3 loop reads CASSSVNTGELFF. The CDR3 DNA sequence: TGTGCCAGCAGCTCAGTGAACACCGGGGAGCTGTTTTTT.